The source of this T cell receptor (beta chain) is a study of T-cell reconstitution after alpha-beta-depleted transplantation in children. V dropped 0 bases and J dropped 0 bases, with 18 bases sitting between them. CDR3 length equals 19 residues. Per germline, CDR1 DFQATT and CDR2 SNEGSKA (reference sequence). There are many counts of this clonotype. Molecular barcoding with unique molecular identifiers was used for the TCRbeta library. TCRdb re-called the PCR reads through MiXCR, storing one row per CDR3 protein. The sample holds 83,000 or so distinct CDR3 sequences, roughly 8% seen once. This chain links TRBV20-1 with TRBJ2-6; perhaps TRBD1 as D (6 bases). The material sequenced was PBMCs from the stem cell graft donor, taken from the stem cell graft. The origin of this receptor is a human donor who donated a stem cell graft to a child with congenital amegakaryocytic thrombocytopenia. In DNA, the CDR3 is TGCAGTGCTAGAGATCTGGGTAAGGGGGTTGGCTCTGGGGCCAACGTCCTGACTTTC. Translated, it gives CSARDLGKGVGSGANVLTF.